This T cell receptor (beta chain) was recovered during a study of cytomegalovirus exposure and HLA in healthy donors. Notes on the study in general: The authors judged a highly shared variant cluster likely a sequencing artifact. In vitro checks showed that a few CMV-associated chains really do target CMV antigens. In a later analysis, V- and J-gene trimming of beta chains associated with a DCLRE1C missense variant, replicated independently.

From germline, CDR1 is KGHSH and CDR2 LQKENI. V shed 4 bases and J 8 bases; nucleotides not matched to a gene: 17. There are 18 residues in the CDR3. The count of this clone is one. Its antigen is undetermined. The study ran its PCR with 60 Vbeta and 13 Jbeta primers. Data came from immunoSEQ multiplex PCR; TCRdb stores just in-frame clones and leaves some out. This sample has about 160,000 clones; more than 65% occur once, and the top ten carry about 6.8%. The material sequenced was PBMCs. This chain joins TRBV18 and TRBJ1-4; 9 nucleotides align to TRBD1. This receptor was identified in a middle-aged man in good health and CMV-seropositive. CDR3 region: CASSLSRDRASQKEKLFF. CDR3 coding DNA: TGTGCCAGCTCACTTAGCCGGGACAGGGCCTCGCAGAAGGAAAAACTGTTTTTT.